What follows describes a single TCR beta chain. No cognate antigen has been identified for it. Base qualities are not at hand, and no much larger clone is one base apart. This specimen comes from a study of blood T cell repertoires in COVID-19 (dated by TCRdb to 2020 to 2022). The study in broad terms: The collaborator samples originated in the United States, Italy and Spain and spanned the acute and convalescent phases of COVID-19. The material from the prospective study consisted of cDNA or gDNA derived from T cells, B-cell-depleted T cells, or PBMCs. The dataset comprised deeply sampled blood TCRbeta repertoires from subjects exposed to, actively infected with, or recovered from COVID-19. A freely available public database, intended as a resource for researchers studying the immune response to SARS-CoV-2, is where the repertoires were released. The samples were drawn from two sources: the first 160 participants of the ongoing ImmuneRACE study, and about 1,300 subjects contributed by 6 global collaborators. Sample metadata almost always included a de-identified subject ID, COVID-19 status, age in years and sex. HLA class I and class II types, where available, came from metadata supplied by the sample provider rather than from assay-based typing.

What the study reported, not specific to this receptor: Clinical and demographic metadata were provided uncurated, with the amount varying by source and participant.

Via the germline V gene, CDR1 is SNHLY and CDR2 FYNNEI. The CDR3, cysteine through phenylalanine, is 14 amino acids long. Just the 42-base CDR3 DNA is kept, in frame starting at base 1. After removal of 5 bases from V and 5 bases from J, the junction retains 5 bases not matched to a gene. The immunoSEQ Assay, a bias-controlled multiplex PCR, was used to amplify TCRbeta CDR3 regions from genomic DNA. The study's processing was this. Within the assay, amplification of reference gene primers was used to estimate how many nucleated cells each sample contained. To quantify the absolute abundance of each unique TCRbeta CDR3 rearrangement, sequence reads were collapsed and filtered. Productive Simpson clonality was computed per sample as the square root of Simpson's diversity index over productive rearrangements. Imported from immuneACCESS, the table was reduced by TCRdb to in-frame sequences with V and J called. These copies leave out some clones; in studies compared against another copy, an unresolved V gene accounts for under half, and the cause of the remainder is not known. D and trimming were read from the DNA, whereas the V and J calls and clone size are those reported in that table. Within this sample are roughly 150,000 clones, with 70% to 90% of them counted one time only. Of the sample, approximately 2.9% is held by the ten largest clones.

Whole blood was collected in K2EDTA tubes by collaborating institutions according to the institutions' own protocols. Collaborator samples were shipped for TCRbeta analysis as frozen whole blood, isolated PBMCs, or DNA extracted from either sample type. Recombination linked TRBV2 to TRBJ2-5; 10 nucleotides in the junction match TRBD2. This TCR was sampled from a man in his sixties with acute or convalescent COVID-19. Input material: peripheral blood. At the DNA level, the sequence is TGTGCCAGCAGTCTTCTAGCGGGGGACGAGACCCAGTACTTC. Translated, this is CASSLLAGDETQYF. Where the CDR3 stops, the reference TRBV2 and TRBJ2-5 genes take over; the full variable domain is EPEVTQTPSHQVTQMGQEVILRCVPISNHLYFYWYRQILGQKVEFLVSFYNNEISEKSEIFDDQFSVERPDGSNFTLKIRSTKLEDSAMYFCASSLLAGDETQYFGPGTRLLVL.